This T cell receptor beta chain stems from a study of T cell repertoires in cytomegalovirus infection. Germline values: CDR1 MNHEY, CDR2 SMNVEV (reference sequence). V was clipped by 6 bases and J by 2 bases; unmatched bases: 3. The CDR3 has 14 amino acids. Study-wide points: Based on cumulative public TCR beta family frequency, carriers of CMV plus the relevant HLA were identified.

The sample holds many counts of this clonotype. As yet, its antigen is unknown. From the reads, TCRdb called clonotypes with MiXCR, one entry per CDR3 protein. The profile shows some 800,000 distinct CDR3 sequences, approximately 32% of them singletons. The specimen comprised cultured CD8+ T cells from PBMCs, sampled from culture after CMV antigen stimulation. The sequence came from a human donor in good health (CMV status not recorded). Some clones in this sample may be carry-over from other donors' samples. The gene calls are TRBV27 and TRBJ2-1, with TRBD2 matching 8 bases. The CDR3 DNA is TGTGCCAGCAGCCGGGGGGGTCCCTACAATGAGCAGTTCTTC. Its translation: CASSRGGPYNEQFF.